The clone carrying this TCR beta chain was detected only a few times. V was shortened by 3 bases and J by 0 bases, with 18 bases between the two germline ends. Germline loops: CDR1 MGHRA, CDR2 YSYEKL. The CDR3 is 18 amino acids. Generated by immunoSEQ multiplex PCR, the TCRdb table keeps only in-frame clones and is missing some. Of fewer than 15,000 clones listed, over 65% are singletons. These data originate in a study of chemoradiotherapy in HPV16-positive cancers. Study information: Functional T-cell assays on a couple of HPV16-positive patients' cells defined candidate HPV-specific clones and common TCR motifs.

Specimen collection occurred from a patient who underwent chemoradiotherapy. The sequence derives from a human donor with HPV-associated anogenital cancer. This sequence joins TRBV4-1 and TRBJ2-4; D is perhaps TRBD2 (5 bases). The CDR3 reads CASSHEGHSTLAKNIQYF. The CDR3 DNA reads TGCGCCAGCAGCCACGAGGGTCATAGCACTTTAGCCAAAAACATTCAGTACTTC.